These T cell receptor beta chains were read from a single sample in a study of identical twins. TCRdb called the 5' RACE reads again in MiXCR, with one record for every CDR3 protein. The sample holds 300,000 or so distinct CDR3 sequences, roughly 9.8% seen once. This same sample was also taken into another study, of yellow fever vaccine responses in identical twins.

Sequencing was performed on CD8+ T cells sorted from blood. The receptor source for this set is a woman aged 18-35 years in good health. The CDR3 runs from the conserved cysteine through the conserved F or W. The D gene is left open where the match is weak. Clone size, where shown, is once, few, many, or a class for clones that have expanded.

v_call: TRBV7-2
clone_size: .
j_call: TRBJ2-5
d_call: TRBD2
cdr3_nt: TGTGCCAGCAGCGTCGGGACTAGCGGGAGGGCAGTAGAGACCCAGTACTTC
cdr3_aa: CASSVGTSGRAVETQYF

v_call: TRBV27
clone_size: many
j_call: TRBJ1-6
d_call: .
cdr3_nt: TGTGCCAGCCACCCCCGGGGGGGCGGCTCCTATAATTCACCCCTCCACTTT
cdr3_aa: CASHPRGGGSYNSPLHF

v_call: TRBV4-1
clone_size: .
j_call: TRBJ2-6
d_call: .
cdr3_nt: TGCGCCAGCAGCCAACCCCGGGGCCGAAGCTCTGGGGCCAACGTCCTGACTTTC
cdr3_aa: CASSQPRGRSSGANVLTF

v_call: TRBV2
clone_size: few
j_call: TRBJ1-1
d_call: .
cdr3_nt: TGTGCCAGCGCGTCGTTCCAGGGAGTGAACACTGAAGCTTTCTTT
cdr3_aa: CASASFQGVNTEAFF

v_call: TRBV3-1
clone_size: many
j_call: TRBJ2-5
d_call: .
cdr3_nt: TGTGCCAGCAGCCTTAGTTGGACATCTCAAGAGACCCAGTACTTC
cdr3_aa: CASSLSWTSQETQYF

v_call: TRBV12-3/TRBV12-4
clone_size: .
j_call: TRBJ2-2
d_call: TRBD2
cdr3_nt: TGTGCCAGCAGTTTACTAGCGGGGGGCCTCACCGGGGAGCTGTTTTTT
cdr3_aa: CASSLLAGGLTGELFF

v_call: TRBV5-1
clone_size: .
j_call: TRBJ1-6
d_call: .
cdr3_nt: TGCGCCAGCAGCCCCGATCTAGGGTCACCCCTCCACTTT
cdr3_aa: CASSPDLGSPLHF

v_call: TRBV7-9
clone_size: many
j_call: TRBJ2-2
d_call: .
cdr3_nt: TGTGCCAGCAGCTTTAATCCCGGGGAGCTGTTTTTT
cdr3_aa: CASSFNPGELFF

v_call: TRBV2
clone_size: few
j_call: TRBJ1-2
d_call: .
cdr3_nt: TGTGCCAGCACCGACAGGAGATACTATGGCTACACCTTC
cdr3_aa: CASTDRRYYGYTF

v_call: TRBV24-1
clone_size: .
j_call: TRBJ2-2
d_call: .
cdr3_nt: TGTGCCACCAGTGATTACTCTGACACCGGGGAGCTGTTTTTT
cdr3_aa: CATSDYSDTGELFF

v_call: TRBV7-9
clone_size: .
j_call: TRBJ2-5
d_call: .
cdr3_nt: TGTGCCAGCAGCGACCCCGAAGAGACCCAGTACTTC
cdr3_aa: CASSDPEETQYF

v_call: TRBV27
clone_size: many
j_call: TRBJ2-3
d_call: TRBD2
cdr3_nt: TGTGCCAGCAGTTTGGGCTTAGCGGGGCAATTCACAGATACGCAGTATTTT
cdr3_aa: CASSLGLAGQFTDTQYF

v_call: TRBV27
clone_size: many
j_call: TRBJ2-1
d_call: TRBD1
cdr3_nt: TGTGCCAGCACCGTATCCGGGACAGGTAGTAATGAGCAGTTCTTC
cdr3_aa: CASTVSGTGSNEQFF

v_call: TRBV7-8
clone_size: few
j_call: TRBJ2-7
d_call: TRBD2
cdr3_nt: TGTGCCAGCAGCTTTACCCCAGGACTAGCAGACACTTACGAGCAGTACTTC
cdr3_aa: CASSFTPGLADTYEQYF

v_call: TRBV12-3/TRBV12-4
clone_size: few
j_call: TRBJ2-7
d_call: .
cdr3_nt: TGTGCCAGCAGGAACGGGCACAGCTCCTACGAGCAGTACTTC
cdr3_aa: CASRNGHSSYEQYF

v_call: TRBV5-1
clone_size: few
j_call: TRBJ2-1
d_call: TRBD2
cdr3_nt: TGCGCCAGCGGCTTAGCGGGCAGAAGCTCCTACAATGAGCAGTTCTTC
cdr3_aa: CASGLAGRSSYNEQFF

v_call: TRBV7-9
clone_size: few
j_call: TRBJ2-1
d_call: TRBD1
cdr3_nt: TGTGCCAGCTTACGGACAGGGTCAAATGAGCAGTTCTTC
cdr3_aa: CASLRTGSNEQFF

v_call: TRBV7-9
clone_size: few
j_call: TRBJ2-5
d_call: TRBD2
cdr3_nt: TGTGCCAGCAGCTTGGTGTGGGAGGGCCTGGGGGCCCAGTACTTC
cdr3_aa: CASSLVWEGLGAQYF

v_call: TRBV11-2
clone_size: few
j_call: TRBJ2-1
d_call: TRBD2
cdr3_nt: TGTGCCAGCAGCTTAGCTCCGCGGGAGGCATACAATGAGCAGTTCTTC
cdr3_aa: CASSLAPREAYNEQFF